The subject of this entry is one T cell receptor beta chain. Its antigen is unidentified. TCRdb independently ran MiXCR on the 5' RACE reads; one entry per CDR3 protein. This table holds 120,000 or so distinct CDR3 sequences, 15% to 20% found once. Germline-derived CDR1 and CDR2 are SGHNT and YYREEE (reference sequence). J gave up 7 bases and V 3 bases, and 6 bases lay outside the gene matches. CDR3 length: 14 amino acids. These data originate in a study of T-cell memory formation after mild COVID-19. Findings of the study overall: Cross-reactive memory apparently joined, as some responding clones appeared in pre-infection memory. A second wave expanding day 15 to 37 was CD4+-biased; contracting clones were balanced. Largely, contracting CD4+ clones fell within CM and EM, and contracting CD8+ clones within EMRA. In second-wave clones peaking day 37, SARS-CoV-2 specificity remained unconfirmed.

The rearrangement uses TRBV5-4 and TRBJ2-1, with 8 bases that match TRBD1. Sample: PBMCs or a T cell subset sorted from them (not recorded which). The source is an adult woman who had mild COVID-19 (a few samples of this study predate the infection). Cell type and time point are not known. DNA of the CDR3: TGTGCCAGCAGCTCGAAGGACAGGGATAATGAGCAGTTCTTC. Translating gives CASSSKDRDNEQFF.